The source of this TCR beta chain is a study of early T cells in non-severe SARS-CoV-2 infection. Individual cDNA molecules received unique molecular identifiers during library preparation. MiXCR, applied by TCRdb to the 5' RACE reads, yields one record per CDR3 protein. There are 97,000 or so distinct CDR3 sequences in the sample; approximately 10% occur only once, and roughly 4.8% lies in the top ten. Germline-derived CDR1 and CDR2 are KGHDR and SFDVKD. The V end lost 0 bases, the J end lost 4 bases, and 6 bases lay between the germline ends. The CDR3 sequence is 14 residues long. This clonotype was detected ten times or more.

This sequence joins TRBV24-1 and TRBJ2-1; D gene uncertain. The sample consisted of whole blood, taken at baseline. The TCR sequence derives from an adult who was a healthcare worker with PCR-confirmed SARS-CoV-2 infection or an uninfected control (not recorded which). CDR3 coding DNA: TGTGCCACCAGTGATTTGGGCACGTACAATGAGCAGTTCTTC. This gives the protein CATSDLGTYNEQFF.